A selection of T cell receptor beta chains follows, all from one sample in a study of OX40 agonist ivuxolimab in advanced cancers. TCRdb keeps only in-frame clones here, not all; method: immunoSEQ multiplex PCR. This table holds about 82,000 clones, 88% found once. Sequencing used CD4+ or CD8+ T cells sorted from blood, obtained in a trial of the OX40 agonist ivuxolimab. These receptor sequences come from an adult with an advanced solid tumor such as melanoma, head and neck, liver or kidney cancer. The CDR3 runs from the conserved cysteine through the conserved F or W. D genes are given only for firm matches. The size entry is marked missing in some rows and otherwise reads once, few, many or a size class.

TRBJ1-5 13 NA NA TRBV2 CASSNTGSQPQHF TGTGCCAGCAGTAACACAGGGAGCCAGCCCCAGCATTTT
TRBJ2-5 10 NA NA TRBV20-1 CSANMKTQYF TGCAGTGCCAATATGAAGACCCAGTACTTC
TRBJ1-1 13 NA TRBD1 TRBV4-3 CASSQDWSGGPFF TGCGCCAGCAGCCAAGATTGGTCAGGGGGGCCTTTCTTT
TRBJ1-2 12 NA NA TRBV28 CASSTEFYGYTF TGTGCCAGTTCGACAGAATTCTATGGCTACACCTTC
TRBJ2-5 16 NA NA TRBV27 CASSPPRGRGQETQYF TGTGCCAGCAGCCCCCCCAGGGGCAGAGGCCAAGAGACCCAGTACTTC
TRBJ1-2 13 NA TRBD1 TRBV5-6 CASSPQGFYGYTF TGTGCCAGCAGCCCACAGGGGTTTTATGGCTACACCTTC
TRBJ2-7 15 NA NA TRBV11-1 CASSLSPGTFYEQYF TGTGCCAGCAGCTTATCGCCGGGCACTTTCTACGAGCAGTACTTC
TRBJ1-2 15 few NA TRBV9 CASSVEQGSNYGYTF TGTGCCAGCAGCGTAGAACAGGGAAGTAACTATGGCTACACCTTC
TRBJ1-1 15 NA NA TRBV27 CASSFDKLMNTEAFF TGTGCCAGCAGTTTTGATAAACTTATGAACACTGAAGCTTTCTTT
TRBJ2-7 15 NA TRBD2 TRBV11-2 CASSLAGTPSYEQYF TGTGCCAGCAGTTTAGCGGGGACTCCATCCTACGAGCAGTACTTC
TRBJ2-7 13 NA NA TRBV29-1 CSINRDSPYEQYF TGCAGCATAAACCGGGACTCTCCCTACGAGCAGTACTTC
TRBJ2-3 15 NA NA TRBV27 CASSLVYQGIDTQYF TGTGCCAGCAGTTTAGTCTACCAGGGAATAGATACGCAGTATTTT
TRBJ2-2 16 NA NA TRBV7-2 CASSLAAVSNTGELFF TGTGCCAGCAGCTTAGCGGCAGTTTCGAACACCGGGGAGCTGTTTTTT
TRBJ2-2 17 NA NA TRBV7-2 CASSFRIVGAPLGELFF TGTGCCAGCAGCTTTCGAATCGTGGGGGCGCCATTAGGGGAGCTGTTTTTT
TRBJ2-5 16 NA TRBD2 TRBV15 CATSRDAGGPSETQYF TGTGCCACCAGCAGAGATGCGGGAGGGCCCTCAGAGACCCAGTACTTC
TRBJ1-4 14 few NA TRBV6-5 CASSSGLGNEKLFF TGTGCCAGCAGTTCGGGGCTGGGTAATGAAAAACTGTTTTTT
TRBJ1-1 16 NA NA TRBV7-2 CASSLDRFRYNTEAFF TGTGCCAGCAGCTTAGACAGGTTTCGATACAACACTGAAGCTTTCTTT
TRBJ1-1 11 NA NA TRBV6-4 CASRSASEAFF TGTGCCAGCAGGAGCGCCAGCGAAGCTTTCTTT
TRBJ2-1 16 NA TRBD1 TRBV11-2 CASSLAPGTGVNEQFF TGTGCCAGCAGCTTAGCCCCAGGGACAGGGGTGAATGAGCAGTTCTTC
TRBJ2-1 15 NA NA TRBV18 CASSPPGAPGNEQFF TGTGCCAGCTCACCCCCGGGGGCCCCGGGCAATGAGCAGTTCTTC
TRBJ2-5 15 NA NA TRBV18 CASSPLRGGQETQYF TGTGCCAGCTCACCACTCAGGGGGGGTCAAGAGACCCAGTACTTC
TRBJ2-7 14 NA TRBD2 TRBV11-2 CASSYTSGGGEQYF TGTGCCAGCAGCTATACTAGCGGAGGGGGGGAGCAGTACTTC
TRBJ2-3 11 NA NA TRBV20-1 CSARTTDTQYF TGCAGTGCGCGGACCACAGATACGCAGTATTTT
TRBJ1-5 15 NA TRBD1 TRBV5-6 CASSLDGTGDQPQHF TGTGCCAGCAGCTTGGACGGGACAGGGGATCAGCCCCAGCATTTT
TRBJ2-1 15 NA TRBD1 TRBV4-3 CASTTGQGIHNEQFF TGCGCCAGCACGACTGGACAGGGGATCCACAATGAGCAGTTCTTC
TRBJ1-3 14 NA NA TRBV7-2 CASREDSGRNTIYF TGTGCCAGCAGAGAAGACAGCGGGCGGAACACCATATATTTT
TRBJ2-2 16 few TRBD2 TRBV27 CASSTGGGRGTGELFF TGTGCCAGCAGTACCGGCGGGGGTCGGGGCACCGGGGAGCTGTTTTTT
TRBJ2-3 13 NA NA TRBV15 CATSRGSTDTQYF TGTGCCACCAGCCGGGGTAGCACAGATACGCAGTATTTT
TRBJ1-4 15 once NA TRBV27 CASSLAPGVWEKLFF TGTGCCAGCAGTTTGGCCCCCGGGGTATGGGAAAAACTGTTTTTT
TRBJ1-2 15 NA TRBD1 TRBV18 CASSNTGGAVYGYTF TGTGCCAGCTCAAACACAGGGGGCGCGGTCTATGGCTACACCTTC
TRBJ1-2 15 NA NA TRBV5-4 CASSFPEGGGYGYTF TGTGCCAGCAGCTTTCCGGAGGGGGGTGGGTATGGCTACACCTTC
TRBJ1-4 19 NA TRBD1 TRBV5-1 CASSLGVGTGNLANEKLFF TGCGCCAGCAGCTTGGGGGTCGGGACAGGGAATTTGGCTAATGAAAAACTGTTTTTT
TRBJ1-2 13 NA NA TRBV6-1 CASNSGDRYGYTF TGTGCCAGCAACTCAGGGGATCGCTATGGCTACACCTTC
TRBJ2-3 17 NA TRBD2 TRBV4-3 CASSQEGSGPSTDTQYF TGCGCCAGCAGCCAAGAAGGTAGCGGGCCTAGCACAGATACGCAGTATTTT
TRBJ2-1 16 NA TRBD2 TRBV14 CASSPDSGDSYNEQFF TGTGCCAGCAGCCCGGATAGCGGGGACTCCTACAATGAGCAGTTCTTC
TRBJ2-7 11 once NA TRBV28 CASSLNYEQYF TGTGCCAGCAGTTTAAACTACGAGCAGTACTTC
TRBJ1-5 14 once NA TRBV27 CASSLPGGNQPQHF TGTGCCAGCAGTTTACCCGGGGGGAATCAGCCCCAGCATTTT
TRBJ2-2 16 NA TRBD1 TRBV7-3 CASSVDRVANTGELFF TGTGCCAGCAGCGTGGACAGGGTAGCGAACACCGGGGAGCTGTTTTTT
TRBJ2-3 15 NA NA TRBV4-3 CASSHSAGLTDTQYF TGCGCCAGCAGCCACAGCGCGGGGCTCACAGATACGCAGTATTTT
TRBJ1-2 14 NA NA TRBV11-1 CASSLRAGSYGYTF TGTGCCAGCAGCCTGCGGGCCGGGAGCTATGGCTACACCTTC